The next 31 T cell receptor beta chains were all read from a single sample in a study of T cell responses to AZD1222 COVID-19 vaccine. Repertoires were generated with immunoSEQ multiplex PCR, while TCRdb's copy carries only in-frame clones and drops some. The sample includes some 150,000 clones, approximately 88% of them seen just once. This specimen consisted of peripheral blood, obtained on day 0 of AZD1222 vaccination. The origin of the receptors is an adult in good health.

This rearrangement joins TRBV5-5 to TRBJ1-5; 7 nucleotides align to TRBD1. The CDR3 consists of 15 residues. The V gene's germline CDR1 is SGHKS and CDR2 YYEKEE (reference sequence). The V segment lost 0 bases and the J segment 2 bases; nucleotides outside the gene matches: 2. CDR3 amino acids: CASSLAGQGNQPQHF. The CDR3 nucleotides read TGTGCCAGCAGCTTGGCCGGACAGGGCAATCAGCCCCAGCATTTT.

The CDR3 DNA is TGTGCCAGCAGTCCAGGACAGGGGGCTAGGTATTCACCCCTCCACTTT. The encoded protein is CASSPGQGARYSPLHF. This sequence joins TRBV27 and TRBJ1-6, with TRBD1 matching over 11 bases. Germline trimming cut 5 bases from V and 8 bases from J; bases unmatched to any gene: 8. In germline, CDR1 is MNHEY, CDR2 SMNVEV (reference sequence). The CDR3 covers 16 residues.

The chain employs TRBV30 and TRBJ2-2; D is possibly TRBD1 or TRBD2 (6 bases each). The germline V gene encodes CDR1 GTSNPN and CDR2 SVGIG (reference sequence). This CDR3 is built from 14 residues. V lost 4 bases and J 7 bases, leaving 16 bases between the germline ends. The CDR3 nucleotides read TGTGCCTGGAAGGGGGGAATGAATATCGGGGAGCTGTTTTTT. The encoded protein is CAWKGGMNIGELFF.

In regard to this clone: One end of the junction does not line up with germline, which may come from a read error. The genes are TRBV10-3 and TRBJ2-7; D gene ambiguous. This CDR3 region has 14 residues. The germline CDR1 and CDR2 sequences are ENHRY and SYGVKD. CDR3 nucleotide sequence: TGTGCCACCAGTACCGTATCGAGCTCCTACGAGCAGTACTTC. Translated: CATSTVSSSYEQYF.

The V call is TRBV10-3, the J call TRBJ2-7, with D perhaps assigned TRBD1 or TRBD2 (5 bases each). From germline, CDR1 is ENHRY and CDR2 SYGVKD. V was clipped by 2 bases and J by 3 bases, with 5 bases between them. There are 12 residues in the CDR3. The CDR3 reads CAISEGGYEQYV. The CDR3 nucleotides are TGTGCCATCAGTGAGGGGGGCTACGAGCAGTACGTC.

The J gene is TRBJ2-3, the V gene TRBV19; D uncertain. Germline CDR1 reads LNHDA; CDR2 reads SQIVND (reference sequence). V was clipped by 6 bases and J by 0 bases, with 13 bases between them. The CDR3 spans 15 residues. CDR3: CASRPWTESTDTQYF. In DNA, the CDR3 is TGTGCCAGTAGACCTTGGACGGAGAGCACAGATACGCAGTATTTT. The full variable domain, its missing parts supplied by reference TRBV19 and TRBJ2-3, is DGGITQSPKYLFRKEGQNVTLSCEQNLNHDAMYWYRQDPGQGLRLIYYSQIVNDFQKGDIAEGYSVSREKKESFPLTVTSAQKNPTAFYLCASRPWTESTDTQYFGPGTRLTVL.

The chain has TRBV28 and TRBJ2-2, with no clear D. The CDR3 runs 14 residues. Trimming removed 6 bases from V and 3 bases from J, with 11 bases in between. CDR1 MDHEN and CDR2 SYDVKM come from the germline V gene. The CDR3 DNA is TGTGCCAGCAGAGTCGAGCCCCACACCGGGGAGCTGTTTTTT. Protein product: CASRVEPHTGELFF. Looking up the rest from reference TRBV28 and TRBJ2-2 gives the full variable domain: DVKVTQSSRYLVKRTGEKVFLECVQDMDHENMFWYRQDPGLGLRLIYFSYDVKMKEKGDIPEGYSVSREKKERFSLILESASTNQTSMYLCASRVEPHTGELFFGEGSRLTVL.

The V and J genes are TRBV6-5 and TRBJ1-2; 7 bases are a match to TRBD1. The V segment lost 6 bases and the J segment 8 bases; nucleotides outside the gene matches: 12. Germline V CDR1 and CDR2: MNHEY, SVGAGI. There are 14 residues in the CDR3. This chain's CDR3 is CASSPGYRGSGYTF. The CDR3 nucleotides read TGTGCCAGCAGCCCCGGCTACAGGGGATCCGGCTACACCTTC.

The V call is TRBV4-1, the J call TRBJ2-2, with 9 positions matching TRBD1. Losses at the gene ends were 4 bases for V and 4 bases for J; bases not matched to a gene: 7. The germline CDR1 and CDR2 sequences are MGHRA and YSYEKL. The CDR3 covers 16 residues. The CDR3 DNA is TGCGCCAGCAGCCCTAGCGGACAGGGGCGCACCGGGGAGCTGTTTTTT. Encoded protein: CASSPSGQGRTGELFF.

The CDR3, as DNA: TGTGCCAGCAGCGTAGCCCGTAGCAATCAGCCCCAGCATTTT. Encoded protein: CASSVARSNQPQHF. The J gene is TRBJ1-5, the V gene TRBV9; D uncertain. V was cut by 0 bases and J by 0 bases, with 4 bases left in between. This CDR3 has 14 amino acids. Germline V lookup: CDR1 SGDLS, CDR2 YYNGEE.

Written as DNA, the CDR3 is TGTGCCAGCAGCCAAGATTCAGCGATCGGCTCTGGAAACACCATATATTTT. It specifies CASSQDSAIGSGNTIYF. The V call is TRBV4-2, the J call TRBJ1-3; unclear D gene. The length of the CDR3 is 17 residues. The V gene lost 0 bases and the J gene lost 0 bases, with 12 bases spanning the gap. Germline lookup yields CDR1 LGHNA and CDR2 YNFKEQ.

The gene calls are TRBV29-1 and TRBJ1-3; perhaps TRBD1 as D (6 bases). The CDR3 sequence is 12 residues long. The V end lost 6 bases, the J end lost 5 bases, and 11 bases lay between the germline ends. CDR1 SQVTM and CDR2 ANQGSEA come from the germline V gene. The CDR3 is CSVDSSRNTIYF. CDR3 coding DNA: TGCAGCGTGGACAGTAGCCGAAACACCATATATTTT.

The chain is built from TRBV2 and TRBJ2-1, with 7 bases that match TRBD1. Losses at the gene ends were 4 bases for V and 4 bases for J; bases not matched to a gene: 4. The germline gives CDR1 SNHLY, CDR2 FYNNEI. The CDR3 has 14 amino acids. The CDR3 loop is CASSVQGRYNEQFF. The DNA of the CDR3 is TGTGCCAGCAGTGTACAGGGGAGATACAATGAGCAGTTCTTC.

This chain joins TRBV7-9 and TRBJ1-1; the D is unclear. CDR3 length: 14 amino acids. Trimming removed 3 bases at V and 0 bases at J, with 8 bases between. Germline assignment: CDR1 SEHNR and CDR2 FQNEAQ (reference sequence). CDR3 region: CASSFGMVNTEAFF. The DNA of the CDR3 is TGTGCCAGCAGCTTTGGTATGGTGAACACTGAAGCTTTCTTT.

The chain couples TRBV6-6 to TRBJ2-2; a possible D gene is TRBD1 (6 bases). CDR1 MNHNY and CDR2 SVGAGI come from the germline V gene (reference sequence). Between the trimmed V and J ends, which lost 7 bases and 1 base, there was a span of 16 bases. CDR3 length equals 16 residues. The CDR3 DNA reads as TGTGCCAGCATTATCGGGGCAGGGGTGAACACCGGGGAGCTGTTTTTT. It codes for CASIIGAGVNTGELFF.

This chain connects TRBV2 to TRBJ1-1, with D perhaps TRBD1 (5 bases). V was shortened by 7 bases and J by 0 bases, with 15 bases between the two germline ends. The CDR3 runs to 15 residues. The V gene's germline CDR1 is SNHLY and CDR2 FYNNEI. The CDR3 sequence is CASTGRGIMNTEAFF. The CDR3 nucleotides read TGTGCCAGCACTGGGCGGGGCATCATGAACACTGAAGCTTTCTTT.

V usage is TRBV7-9 and J usage is TRBJ2-3, with 8 positions matching TRBD2. The germline CDR1 and CDR2 sequences are SEHNR and FQNEAQ (reference sequence). V was pared by 4 bases and J by 1 base, with 4 bases of the junction left unmatched. This CDR3 has 15 residues. CDR3 sequence: CASSSGLVGTDTQYF. DNA for the CDR3: TGTGCCAGCAGCTCGGGACTAGTTGGCACAGATACGCAGTATTTT.

The chain combines TRBV11-2 with TRBJ2-3; TRBD2 matches at 10 bases. Germline assignment: CDR1 SGHAT and CDR2 FQNNGV. V shed 4 bases, J shed 2 bases, and the junction held 6 bases outside the gene matches. The CDR3 extends over 16 amino acids. The CDR3 sequence: CASSYSGRPITDTQYF. CDR3 DNA sequence: TGTGCCAGCAGCTATAGCGGGAGGCCAATCACAGATACGCAGTATTTT. Drawing the rest from reference TRBV11-2 and TRBJ2-3, the complete variable domain is EAGVAQSPRYKIIEKRQSVAFWCNPISGHATLYWYQQILGQGPKLLIQFQNNGVVDDSQLPKDRFSAERLKGVDSTLKIQPAKLEDSAVYLCASSYSGRPITDTQYFGPGTRLTVL.

This clone was seen once. The chain joins TRBV7-2 to TRBJ1-2, with 11 bases that match TRBD1. V gave up 0 bases and J gave up 7 bases; unmatched junction bases: 1. The germline gives CDR1 SGHTA, CDR2 FQGNSA. The CDR3 has 14 residues. The CDR3 here is CASSLAGTGGGYTF. The CDR3 DNA sequence: TGTGCCAGCAGCTTAGCGGGGACAGGGGGTGGCTACACCTTC.

This chain joins TRBV19 and TRBJ2-6; 9 bases fit TRBD1. This CDR3 region has 19 residues. The ends lost 4 bases at V and 2 bases at J; junction bases unmatched: 12. Germline V gene sequence: CDR1 LNHDA, CDR2 SQIVND (reference sequence). The CDR3 nucleotides are TGTGCCAGTAGTAGCCAGGGACAGGGTGGTTTCACTGGGGCCAACGTCCTGACTTTC. Translated, it gives CASSSQGQGGFTGANVLTF.

This chain uses TRBV5-1 with TRBJ2-7, with D hard to call. V lost 0 bases, J lost 2 bases, and 9 bases lay in between. The length of the CDR3 is 14 residues. Per the germline V gene, CDR1 is SGHRS and CDR2 is YFSETQ. CDR3 sequence reads: CASSLAGRTYEQYF. In DNA, the CDR3 is TGCGCCAGCAGCTTGGCCGGACGAACCTACGAGCAGTACTTC.

The chain recombines TRBV6-5 with TRBJ1-2; TRBD1 agrees at 10 bases. CDR3 length: 12 residues. Trimming took 6 bases from V and 8 from J; bases not matched to a gene: 3. Germline-derived CDR1 and CDR2 are MNHEY and SVGAGI. CDR3 region: CASRGTGAGYTF. The DNA for the CDR3 is TGTGCCAGCAGGGGGACAGGGGCGGGCTACACCTTC.

The chain uses TRBV7-8 and TRBJ2-2; no definite D call. Germline CDR1 and CDR2: SGHVS and FQNEAQ. The germline V and J ends were trimmed by 1 base and 6 bases, with 24 bases remaining between them. The length of the CDR3 is 19 residues. The CDR3 reads CASSLGQVFSPRGPGELFF. The CDR3, as DNA: TGTGCCAGCAGCTTAGGTCAGGTTTTCTCCCCGCGTGGTCCCGGGGAGCTGTTTTTT.

The rearrangement joins TRBV18 to TRBJ2-5; D ambiguous. There are 13 residues in the CDR3. Germline lookup yields CDR1 KGHSH and CDR2 LQKENI. Trimming stripped 2 bases from V and 7 bases from J, with 11 bases between. The DNA of the CDR3 is TGTGCCAGCTCACCAAGCTACGATGCGACCCAGTACTTC. Protein sequence: CASSPSYDATQYF.

This clone has a single count. The chain is built from TRBV6-5 and TRBJ1-1, with a possible D match to TRBD1 (6 bases). V gave up 6 bases and J gave up 7 bases, with 21 bases separating them. The CDR3 runs 15 residues. Germline V lookup: CDR1 MNHEY, CDR2 SVGAGI. The CDR3, as DNA: TGTGCCAGCAGAAAGAATCGGGACACCTACTTTGAAGCTTTCTTT. The encoded protein is CASRKNRDTYFEAFF.

The gene calls are TRBV28 and TRBJ2-4; 8 nucleotides agree with TRBD1. The V segment lost 2 bases and the J segment 0 bases; nucleotides outside the gene matches: 9. The CDR3 contains 18 residues. Germline V gene lookup returns CDR1 MDHEN and CDR2 SYDVKM. This chain's CDR3 is CASSLRPGGPRAKNIQYF. CDR3 bases: TGTGCCAGCAGTTTAAGGCCAGGGGGCCCTCGAGCCAAAAACATTCAGTACTTC.

The rearrangement links TRBV19 to TRBJ2-2, with D perhaps TRBD2 (8 bases). The CDR3 totals 18 residues. Germline values: CDR1 LNHDA, CDR2 SQIVND (reference sequence). The ends were cut back, 6 bases at V and 2 bases at J, with 22 bases in the middle. CDR3 residues: CASRGTRGTASNTGELFF. In DNA form, the CDR3 reads TGTGCCAGTAGAGGGACTAGAGGGACAGCCTCCAACACCGGGGAGCTGTTTTTT.

This chain connects TRBV7-9 to TRBJ1-3; D is possibly TRBD1 (5 bases). The CDR3 loop spans 13 amino acids. V lost 11 bases and J 0 bases, leaving 11 bases between the germline ends. Germline CDR1 and CDR2: SEHNR and FQNEAQ (reference sequence). CDR3 DNA: TGTGCCTCCGGTGGGGGCTCTGGAAACACCATATATTTT. Its protein is CASGGGSGNTIYF.

CDR3 in amino acids: CASSFGTDRANYGYTF. DNA for the CDR3: TGTGCCAGCAGCTTCGGGACAGATCGCGCTAACTATGGCTACACCTTC. This chain connects TRBV5-6 to TRBJ1-2; TRBD1 matches at 7 bases. The CDR3 runs 16 residues. The V gene's germline CDR1 is SGHDT and CDR2 YYEEEE. Unmatched junction bases numbered 7, after V lost 2 bases and J lost 0 bases.

This clone was seen once. The V and J genes are TRBV6-6 and TRBJ1-6; D might be TRBD1 (5 bases). The CDR3 consists of 15 residues. Germline CDR1 is MNHNY and CDR2 is SVGAGI (reference sequence). V was shortened by 6 bases and J by 6 bases, with 15 bases between the two germline ends. CDR3 sequence (DNA): TGTGCCAGCAGAAATACAGGAGCCCGTAATTCACCCCTCCACTTT. Translation: CASRNTGARNSPLHF.

The V and J genes are TRBV7-2 and TRBJ1-5; D not resolved. Looked up from germline, CDR1 is SGHTA and CDR2 is FQGNSA. The CDR3 loop spans 14 amino acids. Between the trimmed V and J ends, which lost 3 bases and 2 bases, there was a span of 8 bases. CDR3 loop: CASSFKEGNQPQHF. In DNA form, the CDR3 reads TGTGCCAGCAGCTTCAAGGAGGGCAATCAGCCCCAGCATTTT.